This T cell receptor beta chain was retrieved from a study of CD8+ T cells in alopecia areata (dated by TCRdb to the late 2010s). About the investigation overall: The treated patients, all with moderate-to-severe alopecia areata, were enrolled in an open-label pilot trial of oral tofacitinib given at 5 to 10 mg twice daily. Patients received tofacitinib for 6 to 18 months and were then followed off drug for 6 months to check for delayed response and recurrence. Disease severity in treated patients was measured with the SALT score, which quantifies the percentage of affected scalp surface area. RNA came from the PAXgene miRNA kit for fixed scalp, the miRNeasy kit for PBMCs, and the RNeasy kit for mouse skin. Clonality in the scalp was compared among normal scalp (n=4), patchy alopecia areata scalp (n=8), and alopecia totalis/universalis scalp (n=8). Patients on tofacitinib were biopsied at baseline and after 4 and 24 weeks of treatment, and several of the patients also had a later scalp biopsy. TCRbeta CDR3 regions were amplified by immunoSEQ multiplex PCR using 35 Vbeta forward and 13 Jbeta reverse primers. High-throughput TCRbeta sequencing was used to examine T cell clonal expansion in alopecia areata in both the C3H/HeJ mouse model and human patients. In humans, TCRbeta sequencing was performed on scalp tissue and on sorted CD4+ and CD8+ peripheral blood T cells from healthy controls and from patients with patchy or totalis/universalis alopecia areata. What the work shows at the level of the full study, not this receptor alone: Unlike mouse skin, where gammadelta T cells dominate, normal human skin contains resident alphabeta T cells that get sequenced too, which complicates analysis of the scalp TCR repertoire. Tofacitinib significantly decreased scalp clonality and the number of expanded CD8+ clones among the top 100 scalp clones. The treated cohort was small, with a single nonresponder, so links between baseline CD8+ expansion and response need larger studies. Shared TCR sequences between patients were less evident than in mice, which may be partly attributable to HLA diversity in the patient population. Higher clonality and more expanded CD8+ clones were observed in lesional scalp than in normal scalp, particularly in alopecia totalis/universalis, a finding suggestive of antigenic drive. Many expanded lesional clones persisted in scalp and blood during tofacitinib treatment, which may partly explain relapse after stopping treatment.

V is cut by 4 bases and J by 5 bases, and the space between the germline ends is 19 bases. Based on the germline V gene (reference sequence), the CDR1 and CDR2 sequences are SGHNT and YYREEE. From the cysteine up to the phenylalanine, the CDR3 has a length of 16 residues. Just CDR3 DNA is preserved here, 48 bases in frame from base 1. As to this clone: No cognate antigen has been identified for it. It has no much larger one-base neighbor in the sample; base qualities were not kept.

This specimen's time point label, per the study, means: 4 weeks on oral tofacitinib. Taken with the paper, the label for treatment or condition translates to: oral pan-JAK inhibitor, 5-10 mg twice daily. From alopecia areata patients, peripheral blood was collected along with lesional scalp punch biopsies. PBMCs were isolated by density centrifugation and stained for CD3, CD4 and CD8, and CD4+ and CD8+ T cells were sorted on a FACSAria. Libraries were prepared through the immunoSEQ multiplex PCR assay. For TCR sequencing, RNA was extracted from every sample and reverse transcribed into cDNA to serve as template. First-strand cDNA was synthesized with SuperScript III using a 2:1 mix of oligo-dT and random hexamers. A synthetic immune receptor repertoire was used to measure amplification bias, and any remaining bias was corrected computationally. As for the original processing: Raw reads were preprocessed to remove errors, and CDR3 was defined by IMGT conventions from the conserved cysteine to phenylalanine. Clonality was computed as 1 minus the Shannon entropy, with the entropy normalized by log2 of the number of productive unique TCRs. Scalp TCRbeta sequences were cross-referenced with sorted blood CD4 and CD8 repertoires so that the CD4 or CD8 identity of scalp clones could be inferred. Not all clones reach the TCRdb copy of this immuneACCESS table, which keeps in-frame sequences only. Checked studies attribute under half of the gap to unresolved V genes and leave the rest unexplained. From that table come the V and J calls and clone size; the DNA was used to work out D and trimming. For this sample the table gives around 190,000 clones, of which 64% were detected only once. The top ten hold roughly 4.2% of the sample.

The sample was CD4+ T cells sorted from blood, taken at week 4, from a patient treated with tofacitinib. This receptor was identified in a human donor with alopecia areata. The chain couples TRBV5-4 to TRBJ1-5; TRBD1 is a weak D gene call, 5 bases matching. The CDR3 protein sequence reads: CASSMRRGEIYQPQHF. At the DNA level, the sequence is TGTGCCAGCAGCATGAGGAGGGGCGAAATCTATCAGCCCCAGCATTTT.